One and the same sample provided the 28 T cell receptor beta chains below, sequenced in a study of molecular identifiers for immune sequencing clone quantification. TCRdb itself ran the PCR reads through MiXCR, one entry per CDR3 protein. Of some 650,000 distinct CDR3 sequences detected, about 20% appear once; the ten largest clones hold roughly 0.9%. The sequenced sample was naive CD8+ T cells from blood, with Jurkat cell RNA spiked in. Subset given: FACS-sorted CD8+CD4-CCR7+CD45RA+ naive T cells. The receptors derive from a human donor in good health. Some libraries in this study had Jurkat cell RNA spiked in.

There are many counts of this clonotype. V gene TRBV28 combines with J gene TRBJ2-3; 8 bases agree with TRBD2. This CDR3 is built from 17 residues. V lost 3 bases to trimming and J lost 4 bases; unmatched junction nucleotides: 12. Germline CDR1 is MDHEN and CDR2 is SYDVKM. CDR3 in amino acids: CASSFQPAGDGADTQYF. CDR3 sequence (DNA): TGTGCCAGCAGTTTTCAGCCAGCGGGAGATGGTGCAGATACGCAGTATTTT.

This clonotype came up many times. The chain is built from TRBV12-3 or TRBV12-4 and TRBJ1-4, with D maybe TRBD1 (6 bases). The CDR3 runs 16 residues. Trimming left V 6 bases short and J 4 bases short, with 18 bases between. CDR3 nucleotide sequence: TGTGCCAGCAGGCCTCCTCAGGGGAATTTTAATGAAAAACTGTTTTTT. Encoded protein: CASRPPQGNFNEKLFF.

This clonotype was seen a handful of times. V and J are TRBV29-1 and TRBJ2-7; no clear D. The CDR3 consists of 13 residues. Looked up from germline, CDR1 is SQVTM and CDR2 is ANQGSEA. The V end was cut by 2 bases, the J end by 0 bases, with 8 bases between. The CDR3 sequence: CSVESASSYEQYF. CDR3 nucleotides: TGCAGCGTTGAATCCGCCAGCTCCTACGAGCAGTACTTC.

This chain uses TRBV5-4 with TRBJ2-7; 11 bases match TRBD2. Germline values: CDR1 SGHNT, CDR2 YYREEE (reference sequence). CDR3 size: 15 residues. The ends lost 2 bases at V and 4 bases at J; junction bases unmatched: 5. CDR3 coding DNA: TGTGCCAGCAGCTTTAGCGGGGGGGCCAAATACGAGCAGTACTTC. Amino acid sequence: CASSFSGGAKYEQYF.

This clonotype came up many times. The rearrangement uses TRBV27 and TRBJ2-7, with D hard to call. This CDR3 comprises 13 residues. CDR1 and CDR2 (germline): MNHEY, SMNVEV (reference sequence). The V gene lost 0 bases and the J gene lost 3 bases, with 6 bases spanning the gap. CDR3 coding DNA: TGTGCCAGCAGTTTATCCGGTCACTACGAGCAGTACTTC. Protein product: CASSLSGHYEQYF.

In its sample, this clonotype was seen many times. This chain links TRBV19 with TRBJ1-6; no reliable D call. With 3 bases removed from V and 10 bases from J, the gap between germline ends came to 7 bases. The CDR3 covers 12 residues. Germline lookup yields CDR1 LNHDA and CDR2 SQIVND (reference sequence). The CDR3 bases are TGTGCCAGTAGTATGGTTGGATCACCCCTCCACTTT. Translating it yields CASSMVGSPLHF.

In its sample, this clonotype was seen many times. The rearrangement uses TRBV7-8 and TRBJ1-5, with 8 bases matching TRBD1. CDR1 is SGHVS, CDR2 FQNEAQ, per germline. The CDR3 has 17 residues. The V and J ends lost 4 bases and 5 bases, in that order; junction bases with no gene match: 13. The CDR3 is CASSSPYTGGDDQPQHF. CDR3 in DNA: TGTGCCAGCAGCTCCCCGTATACAGGGGGTGACGATCAGCCCCAGCATTTT.

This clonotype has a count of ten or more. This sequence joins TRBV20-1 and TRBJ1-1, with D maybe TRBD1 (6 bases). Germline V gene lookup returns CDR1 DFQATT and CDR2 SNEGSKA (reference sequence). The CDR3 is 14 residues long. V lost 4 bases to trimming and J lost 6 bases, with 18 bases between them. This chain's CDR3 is CSATRYRATPEAFF. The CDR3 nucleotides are TGCAGTGCTACAAGATACAGGGCGACCCCTGAAGCTTTCTTT.

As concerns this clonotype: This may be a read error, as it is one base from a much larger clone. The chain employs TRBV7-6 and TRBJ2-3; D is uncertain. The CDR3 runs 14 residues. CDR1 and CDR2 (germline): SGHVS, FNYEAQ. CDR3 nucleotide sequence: TGTGCCAGCAGCTTATATACGGAGTCAGATACGCGGTATTTT. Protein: CASSLYTESDTRYF.

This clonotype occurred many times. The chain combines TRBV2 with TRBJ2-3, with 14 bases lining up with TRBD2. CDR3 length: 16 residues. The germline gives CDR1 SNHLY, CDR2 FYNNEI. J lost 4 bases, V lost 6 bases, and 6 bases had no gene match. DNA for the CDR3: TGTGCCAGCAGGAATCCGGGACTAGCGGGAGCAGATACGCAGTATTTT. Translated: CASRNPGLAGADTQYF.

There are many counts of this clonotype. The CDR3 here is CASSLVSGGEPYF. As DNA, the CDR3 is TGTGCCAGCAGCTTAGTTAGCGGGGGGGAGCCGTATTTT. This sequence joins TRBV7-2 and TRBJ2-3, with 11 bases fitting TRBD2. The V segment lost 1 base and the J segment 14 bases; nucleotides outside the gene matches: 5. Looked up from germline, CDR1 is SGHTA and CDR2 is FQGNSA. The CDR3 length is 13 residues.

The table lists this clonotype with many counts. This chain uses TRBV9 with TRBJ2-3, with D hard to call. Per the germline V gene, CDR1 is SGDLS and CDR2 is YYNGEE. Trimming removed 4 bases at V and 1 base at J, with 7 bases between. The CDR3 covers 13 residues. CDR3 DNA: TGTGCCAGCAGCTTTCTACGCACAGATACGCAGTATTTT. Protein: CASSFLRTDTQYF.

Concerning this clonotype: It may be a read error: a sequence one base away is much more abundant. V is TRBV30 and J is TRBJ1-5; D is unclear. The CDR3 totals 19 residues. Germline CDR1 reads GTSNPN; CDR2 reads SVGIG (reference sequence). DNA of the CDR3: TGTGCCTGGGGTGTGTTAACAAGGCGAGTATTGGAGGGCAATCAGCCCCAGCATTTT. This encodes CAWGVLTRRVLEGNQPQHF.

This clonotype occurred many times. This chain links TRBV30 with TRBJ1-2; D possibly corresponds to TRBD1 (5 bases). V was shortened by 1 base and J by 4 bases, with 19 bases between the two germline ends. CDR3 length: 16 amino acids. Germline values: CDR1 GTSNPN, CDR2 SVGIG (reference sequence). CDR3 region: CAWSAKKGTDSYGYTF. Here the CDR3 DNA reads TGTGCCTGGAGTGCCAAAAAGGGGACTGACAGCTATGGCTACACCTTC.

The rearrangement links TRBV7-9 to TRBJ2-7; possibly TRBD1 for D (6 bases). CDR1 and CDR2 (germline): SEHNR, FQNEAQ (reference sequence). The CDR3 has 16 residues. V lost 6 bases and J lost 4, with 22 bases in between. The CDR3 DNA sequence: TGTGCCAGCAGTCCACAGGGTAGGGGTATGGGATACGAGCAGTACTTC. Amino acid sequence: CASSPQGRGMGYEQYF.

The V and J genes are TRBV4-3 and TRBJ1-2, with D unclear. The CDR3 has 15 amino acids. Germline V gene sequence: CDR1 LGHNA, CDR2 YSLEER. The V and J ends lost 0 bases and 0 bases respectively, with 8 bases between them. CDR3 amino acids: CASSQDQTANYGYTF. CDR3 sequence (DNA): TGCGCCAGCAGCCAAGATCAAACAGCTAACTATGGCTACACCTTC.

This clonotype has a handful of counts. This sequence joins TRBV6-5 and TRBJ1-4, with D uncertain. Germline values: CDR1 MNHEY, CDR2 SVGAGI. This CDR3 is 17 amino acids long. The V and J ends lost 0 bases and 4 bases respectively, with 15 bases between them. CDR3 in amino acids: CASSYSEPDLSNEKLFF. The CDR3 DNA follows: TGTGCCAGCAGTTACTCCGAACCGGACCTCAGTAATGAAAAACTGTTTTTT.

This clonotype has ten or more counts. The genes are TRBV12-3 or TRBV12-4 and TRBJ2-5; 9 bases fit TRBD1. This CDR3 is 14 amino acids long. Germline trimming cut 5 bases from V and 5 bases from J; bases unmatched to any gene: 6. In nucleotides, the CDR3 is TGTGCCAGCAGTCCCCGACAGGGGGGGGAGACCCAGTACTTC. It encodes CASSPRQGGETQYF.

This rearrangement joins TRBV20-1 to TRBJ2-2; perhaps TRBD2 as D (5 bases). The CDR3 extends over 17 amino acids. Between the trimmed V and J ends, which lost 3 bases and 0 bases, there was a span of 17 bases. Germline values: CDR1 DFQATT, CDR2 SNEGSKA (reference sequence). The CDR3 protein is CSASEGGGRPNTGELFF. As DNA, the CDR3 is TGCAGTGCTAGCGAAGGAGGTGGGAGACCGAACACCGGGGAGCTGTTTTTT.

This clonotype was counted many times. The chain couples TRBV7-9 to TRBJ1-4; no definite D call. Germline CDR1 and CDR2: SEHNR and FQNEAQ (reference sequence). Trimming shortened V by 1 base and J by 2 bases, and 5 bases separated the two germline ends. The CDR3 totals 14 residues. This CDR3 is CASSLVSTNEKLFF. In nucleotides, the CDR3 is TGTGCCAGCAGCTTAGTATCGACTAATGAAAAACTGTTTTTT.

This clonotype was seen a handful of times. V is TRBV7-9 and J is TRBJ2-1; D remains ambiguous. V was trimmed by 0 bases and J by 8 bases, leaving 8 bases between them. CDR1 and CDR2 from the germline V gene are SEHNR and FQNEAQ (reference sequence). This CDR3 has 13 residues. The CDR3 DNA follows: TGTGCCAGCAGCTTAGCCCCTGCGGATGAGCAGTTCTTC. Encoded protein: CASSLAPADEQFF.

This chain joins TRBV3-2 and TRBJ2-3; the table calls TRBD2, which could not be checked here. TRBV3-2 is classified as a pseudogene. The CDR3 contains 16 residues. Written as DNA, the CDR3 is TGTGCCAGCAGCACACCGGGACTAGCTCTTGCAGATACGCAGTATTTT. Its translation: CASSTPGLALADTQYF.

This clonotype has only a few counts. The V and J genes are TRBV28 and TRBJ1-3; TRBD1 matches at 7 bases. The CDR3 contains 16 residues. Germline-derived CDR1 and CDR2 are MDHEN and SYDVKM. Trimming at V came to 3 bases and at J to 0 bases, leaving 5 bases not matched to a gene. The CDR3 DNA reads TGTGCCAGCAGTTTGTGGGACAGTTCCTCTGGAAACACCATATATTTT. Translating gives CASSLWDSSSGNTIYF.

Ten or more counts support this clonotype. In DNA form, the CDR3 reads TGTGCCAGCAGCCACAGAGACAGGGAAGAGACCCAGTACTTC. Translated: CASSHRDREETQYF. J is TRBJ2-5 and V is TRBV14; 7 bases map to TRBD1. V shed 3 bases and J 3 bases; nucleotides not matched to a gene: 4. This CDR3 is 14 amino acids long. Germline V gives CDR1 SGHDN, CDR2 FVKESK.

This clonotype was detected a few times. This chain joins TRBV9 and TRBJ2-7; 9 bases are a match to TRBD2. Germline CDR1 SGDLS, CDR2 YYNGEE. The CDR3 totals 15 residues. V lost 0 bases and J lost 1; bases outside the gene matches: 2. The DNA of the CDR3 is TGTGCCAGCAGCGTAGGACTAGCGGATTCCTACGAGCAGTACTTC. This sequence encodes CASSVGLADSYEQYF.

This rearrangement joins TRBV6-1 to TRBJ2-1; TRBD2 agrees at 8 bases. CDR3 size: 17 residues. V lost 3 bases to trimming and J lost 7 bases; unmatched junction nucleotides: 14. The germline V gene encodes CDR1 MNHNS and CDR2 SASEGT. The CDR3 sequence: CASSDLVTSGLRNEQFF. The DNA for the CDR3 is TGTGCCAGCAGTGATTTGGTAACTAGCGGCCTTCGGAATGAGCAGTTCTTC.

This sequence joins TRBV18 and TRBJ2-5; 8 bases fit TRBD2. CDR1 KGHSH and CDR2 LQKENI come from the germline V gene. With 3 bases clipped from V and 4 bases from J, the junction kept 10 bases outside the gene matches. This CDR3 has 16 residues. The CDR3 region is CASSPLAGQPPETQYF. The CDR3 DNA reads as TGTGCCAGCTCACCGCTAGCGGGCCAACCCCCAGAGACCCAGTACTTC. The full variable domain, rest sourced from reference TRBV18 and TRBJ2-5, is NAGVMQNPRHLVRRRGQEARLRCSPMKGHSHVYWYRQLPEEGLKFMVYLQKENIIDESGMPKERFSAEFPKEGPSILRIQQVVRGDSAAYFCASSPLAGQPPETQYFGPGTRLLVL.

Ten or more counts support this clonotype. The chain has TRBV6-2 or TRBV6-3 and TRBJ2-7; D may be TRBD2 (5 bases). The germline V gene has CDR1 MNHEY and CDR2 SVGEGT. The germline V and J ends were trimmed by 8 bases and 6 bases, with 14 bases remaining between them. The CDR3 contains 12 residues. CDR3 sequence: CASREPHLEQYF. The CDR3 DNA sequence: TGTGCCAGCCGGGAACCTCATCTCGAGCAGTACTTC.